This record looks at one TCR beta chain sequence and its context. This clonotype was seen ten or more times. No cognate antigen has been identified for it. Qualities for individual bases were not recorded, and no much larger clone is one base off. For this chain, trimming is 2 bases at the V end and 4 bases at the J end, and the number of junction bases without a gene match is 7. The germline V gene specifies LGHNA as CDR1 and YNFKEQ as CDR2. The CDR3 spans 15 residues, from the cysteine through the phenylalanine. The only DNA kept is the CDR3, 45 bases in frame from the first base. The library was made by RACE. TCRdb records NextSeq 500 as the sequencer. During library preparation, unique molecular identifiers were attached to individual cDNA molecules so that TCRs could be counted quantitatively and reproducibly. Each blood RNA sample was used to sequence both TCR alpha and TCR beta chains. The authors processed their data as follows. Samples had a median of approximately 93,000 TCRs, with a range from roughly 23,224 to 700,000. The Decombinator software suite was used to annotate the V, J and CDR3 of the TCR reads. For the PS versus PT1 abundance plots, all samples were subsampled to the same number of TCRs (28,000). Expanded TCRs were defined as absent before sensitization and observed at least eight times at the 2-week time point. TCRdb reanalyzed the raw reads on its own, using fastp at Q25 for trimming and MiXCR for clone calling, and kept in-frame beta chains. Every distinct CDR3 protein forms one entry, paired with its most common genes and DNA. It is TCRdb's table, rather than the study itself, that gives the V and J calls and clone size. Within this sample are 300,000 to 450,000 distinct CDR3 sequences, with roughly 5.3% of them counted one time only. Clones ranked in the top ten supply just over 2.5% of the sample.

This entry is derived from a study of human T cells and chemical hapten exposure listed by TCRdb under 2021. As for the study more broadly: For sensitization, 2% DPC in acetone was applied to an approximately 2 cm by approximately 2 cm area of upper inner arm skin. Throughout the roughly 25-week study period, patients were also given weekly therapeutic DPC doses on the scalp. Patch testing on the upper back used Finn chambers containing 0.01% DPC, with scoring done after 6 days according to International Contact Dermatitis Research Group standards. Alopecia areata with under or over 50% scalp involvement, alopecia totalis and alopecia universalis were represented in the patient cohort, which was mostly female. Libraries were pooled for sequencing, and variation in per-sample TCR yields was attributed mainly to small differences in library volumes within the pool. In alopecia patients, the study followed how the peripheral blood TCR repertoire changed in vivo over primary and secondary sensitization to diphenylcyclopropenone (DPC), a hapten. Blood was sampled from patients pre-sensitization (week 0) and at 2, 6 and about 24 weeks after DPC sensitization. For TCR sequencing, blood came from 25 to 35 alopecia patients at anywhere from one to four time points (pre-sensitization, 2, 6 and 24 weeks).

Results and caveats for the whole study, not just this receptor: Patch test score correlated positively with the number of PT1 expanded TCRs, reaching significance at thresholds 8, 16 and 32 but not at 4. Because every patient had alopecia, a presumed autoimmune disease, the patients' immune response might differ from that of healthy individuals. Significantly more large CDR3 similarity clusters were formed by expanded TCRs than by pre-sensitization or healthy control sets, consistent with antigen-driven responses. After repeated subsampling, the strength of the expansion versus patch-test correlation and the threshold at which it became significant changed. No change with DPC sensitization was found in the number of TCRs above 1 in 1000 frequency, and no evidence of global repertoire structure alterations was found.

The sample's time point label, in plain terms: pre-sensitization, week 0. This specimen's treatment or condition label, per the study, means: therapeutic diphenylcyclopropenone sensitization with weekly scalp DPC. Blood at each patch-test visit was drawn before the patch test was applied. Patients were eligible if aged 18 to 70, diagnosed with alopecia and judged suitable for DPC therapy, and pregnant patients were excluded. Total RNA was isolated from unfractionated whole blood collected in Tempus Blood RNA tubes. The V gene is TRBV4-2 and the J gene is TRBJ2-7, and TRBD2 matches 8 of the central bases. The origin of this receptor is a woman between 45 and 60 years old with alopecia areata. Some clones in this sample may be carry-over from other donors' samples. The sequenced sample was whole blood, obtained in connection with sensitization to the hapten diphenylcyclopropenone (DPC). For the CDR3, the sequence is CASSQTPASGYEQYF. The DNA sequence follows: TGTGCCAGCAGCCAAACTCCGGCTAGCGGGTACGAGCAGTACTTC.